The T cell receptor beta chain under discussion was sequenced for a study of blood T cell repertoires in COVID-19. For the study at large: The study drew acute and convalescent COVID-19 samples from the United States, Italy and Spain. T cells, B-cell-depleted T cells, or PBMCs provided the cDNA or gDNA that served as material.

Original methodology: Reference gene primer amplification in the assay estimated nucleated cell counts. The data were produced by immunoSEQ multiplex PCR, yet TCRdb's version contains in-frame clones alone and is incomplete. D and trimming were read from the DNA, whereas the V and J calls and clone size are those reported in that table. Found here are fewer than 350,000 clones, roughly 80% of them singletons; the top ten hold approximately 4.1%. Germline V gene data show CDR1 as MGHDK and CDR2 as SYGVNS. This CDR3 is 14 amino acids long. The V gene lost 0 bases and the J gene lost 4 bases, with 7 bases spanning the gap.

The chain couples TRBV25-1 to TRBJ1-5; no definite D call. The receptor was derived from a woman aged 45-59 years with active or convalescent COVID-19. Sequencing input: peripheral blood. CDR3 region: CASSEYNTNQPQHF. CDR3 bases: TGTGCCAGCAGTGAATATAACACAAATCAGCCCCAGCATTTT. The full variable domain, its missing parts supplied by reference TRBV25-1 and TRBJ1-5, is EADIYQTPRYLVIGTGKKITLECSQTMGHDKMYWYQQDPGMELHLIHYSYGVNSTEKGDLSSESTVSRIRTEHFPLTLESARPSHTSQYLCASSEYNTNQPQHFGDGTRLSIL.